Each of the 5 T cell receptor beta chains below was sequenced from the same sample in a study of T-cell memory formation after mild COVID-19. TCRdb used MiXCR to reprocess the 5' RACE reads, holding one entry per CDR3 protein. Among roughly 480,000 distinct CDR3 sequences listed, nearly 25% were seen once. Sequenced input: PBMCs or a T cell subset sorted from them (not recorded which). The receptors derive from an adult woman who had mild COVID-19 (a few samples of this study predate the infection). Cell type and time point are not known.

This clonotype appeared a few times. CDR3: CASSLGHLNTEAFF. CDR3 in DNA: TGTGCCAGCAGCTTGGGGCACCTGAACACTGAAGCTTTCTTT. V gene TRBV7-9 combines with J gene TRBJ1-1; tentatively, D is TRBD1 (5 bases). The germline V gene encodes CDR1 SEHNR and CDR2 FQNEAQ (reference sequence). V lost 3 bases, J lost 0 bases, and 8 bases lay in between. The CDR3 contains 14 residues.

The rearrangement uses TRBV3-1 and TRBJ2-3; 12 nucleotides line up with TRBD2. The trim removed 4 bases at V and 5 bases at J, leaving 10 bases unmatched. The CDR3 has 17 amino acids. CDR1 LGHDT and CDR2 YNNKEL come from the germline V gene (reference sequence). The CDR3 DNA reads as TGTGCCAGCAGCCCCGGCCCACTAGCGGGGGGTAAAGATACGCAGTATTTT. Its protein product is CASSPGPLAGGKDTQYF.

V gene TRBV4-1 combines with J gene TRBJ2-1, with 7 bases that match TRBD2. The length of the CDR3 is 16 residues. V dropped 5 bases and J dropped 5; count of bases not matched to a gene: 12. Germline values: CDR1 MGHRA, CDR2 YSYEKL. CDR3 protein: CASSYTGGGLNNEQFF. DNA for the CDR3: TGCGCCAGCAGCTACACTGGCGGGGGACTAAACAATGAGCAGTTCTTC.

The genes are TRBV9 and TRBJ2-7; possibly TRBD1 or TRBD2 for D (6 bases each). Germline loops: CDR1 SGDLS, CDR2 YYNGEE. The V end lost 3 bases, the J end lost 5 bases, and 18 bases lay between the germline ends. This CDR3 is 15 amino acids long. The CDR3 region has the DNA TGTGCCAGCAGCGCCCGGTACGGGGGCGGCGACGAGCAGTACTTC. It specifies CASSARYGGGDEQYF.

J is TRBJ2-1 and V is TRBV4-1, with 7 bases identical to TRBD2. CDR1 MGHRA and CDR2 YSYEKL come from the germline V gene. V lost 0 bases and J lost 0; bases outside the gene matches: 2. This CDR3 comprises 16 residues. The CDR3 loop reads CASSQDWGGSYNEQFF. The CDR3 nucleotides are TGCGCCAGCAGCCAAGACTGGGGGGGCTCCTACAATGAGCAGTTCTTC.